A selection of T cell receptor beta chains follows, all from one sample in a study of beta chain features in type 1 diabetes. Clones were sequenced by immunoSEQ multiplex PCR, and TCRdb holds only the in-frame ones, with some missing. This sample has hundreds of thousands of clones, with under 15% found just once. Sequenced material: naive CD4+ T cells from blood. These receptors all stem from a man younger than 30 with type 1 diabetes. Each CDR3 is given with its conserved first and last residue. D genes are given only for firm matches. The listing skips clone size in some rows; elsewhere it reads once, few, many or a size class.

d_gene	v_gene	abundance	j_gene	CDR3aa	CDR3nt
.	TRBV6-5	few	TRBJ1-3	CASSYQGSTGGNTIYF	TGTGCCAGCAGTTACCAGGGATCCACGGGGGGAAACACCATATATTTT
TRBD1	TRBV25-1	.	TRBJ1-2	CASSATGTVNYGYTF	TGTGCCAGCAGTGCTACCGGGACAGTCAACTATGGCTACACCTTC
TRBD2	TRBV6-5	.	TRBJ2-1	CASSYTSGTHNEQFF	TGTGCCAGCAGTTATACTAGCGGAACACACAATGAGCAGTTCTTC
.	TRBV30	.	TRBJ2-3	CAWSTQGGSDTQYF	TGTGCCTGGAGTACGCAGGGGGGCTCAGATACGCAGTATTTT
.	TRBV7-2	.	TRBJ2-2	CASAPGTPGVGELFF	TGTGCCAGCGCCCCTGGAACTCCGGGCGTCGGGGAGCTGTTTTTT
TRBD1	TRBV6-5	.	TRBJ2-7	CASARTGGPYEQYF	TGTGCCAGCGCCAGGACAGGGGGCCCCTACGAGCAGTACTTC
.	TRBV25-1	.	TRBJ1-1	CASSKTVSGATEAFF	TGTGCCAGCAGTAAGACAGTCTCCGGGGCCACTGAAGCTTTCTTT
.	TRBV4-1	few	TRBJ2-1	CASSQRDLAVDEQFF	TGCGCCAGCAGCCAAAGGGACTTAGCTGTCGATGAGCAGTTCTTC
.	TRBV30	.	TRBJ2-1	CAWSVESEQFF	TGTGCCTGGAGTGTAGAGTCTGAGCAGTTCTTC
.	TRBV5-1	.	TRBJ2-1	CASSPDSTSYNEQFF	TGCGCCAGCAGCCCGGACAGTACCTCCTACAATGAGCAGTTCTTC
.	TRBV4-1	.	TRBJ1-5	CASSLGPADNQPQHF	TGCGCCAGCAGCCTAGGGCCCGCTGACAATCAGCCCCAGCATTTT
TRBD1	TRBV30	.	TRBJ1-6	CAWSRQGNSPLHF	TGTGCCTGGAGTCGACAGGGTAATTCACCCCTCCACTTT
.	TRBV5-6	.	TRBJ2-6	CASSTRDTYNVLTF	TGTGCCAGCAGCACCCGGGACACATACAACGTCCTGACTTTC
TRBD1	TRBV9	few	TRBJ2-5	CASSVVAGGETQYF	TGTGCCAGCAGCGTAGTGGCAGGGGGAGAGACCCAGTACTTC
TRBD1	TRBV29-1	few	TRBJ1-1	CSVENRGRITEAFF	TGCAGCGTTGAGAACAGGGGGCGGATCACTGAAGCTTTCTTT
TRBD1	TRBV18	.	TRBJ2-5	CASSPLDRAGRNEETQYF	TGTGCCAGCTCACCACTTGACAGGGCCGGAAGGAACGAAGAGACCCAGTACTTC
TRBD1	TRBV6-6	few	TRBJ2-1	CASSPPGGSYNEQFF	TGTGCCAGCAGTCCACCAGGGGGTTCCTACAATGAGCAGTTCTTC
.	TRBV29-1	few	TRBJ2-7	CSVTWADEQYF	TGCAGCGTCACATGGGCGGACGAGCAGTACTTC
TRBD1	TRBV30	few	TRBJ2-7	CAWIERTGEVYEQYF	TGTGCCTGGATAGAAAGGACAGGGGAAGTCTACGAGCAGTACTTC
.	TRBV30	few	TRBJ2-1	CAWSVYRYEQFF	TGTGCCTGGAGTGTATACAGGTATGAGCAGTTCTTC